The entry below describes one TCR beta chain. Its matching antigen is unknown. The data are from a study of a mutant IDH1 vaccine in newly diagnosed glioma. Here immunoSEQ multiplex PCR was the method, and the copy in TCRdb shows in-frame clones only, minus some. The sample has around 39,000 clones, approximately 84% seen once. Time point in this sample: week 23, last vaccination. Each dose of the vaccine consisted of 300 ug of mutant IDH1 20-mer peptide, with topical imiquimod. Trimming took off 0 bases at V and 2 bases at J, with 9 bases between the two ends. Germline V gene lookup returns CDR1 SGHTS and CDR2 YDEGEE. There are 14 residues in the CDR3.

Sequenced here: PBMCs, sampled from a glioma patient whose treatment included an IDH1 peptide vaccine. The chain is built from TRBV5-8 and TRBJ2-7; no reliable D call. This TCR came from a woman aged 18-29 years with glioma. Some clones in this sample may be carry-over from other donors' samples. The CDR3 DNA sequence: TGTGCCAGCAGCTTGGTCCCAGGACCCTACGAGCAGTACTTC. Its translation is CASSLVPGPYEQYF.